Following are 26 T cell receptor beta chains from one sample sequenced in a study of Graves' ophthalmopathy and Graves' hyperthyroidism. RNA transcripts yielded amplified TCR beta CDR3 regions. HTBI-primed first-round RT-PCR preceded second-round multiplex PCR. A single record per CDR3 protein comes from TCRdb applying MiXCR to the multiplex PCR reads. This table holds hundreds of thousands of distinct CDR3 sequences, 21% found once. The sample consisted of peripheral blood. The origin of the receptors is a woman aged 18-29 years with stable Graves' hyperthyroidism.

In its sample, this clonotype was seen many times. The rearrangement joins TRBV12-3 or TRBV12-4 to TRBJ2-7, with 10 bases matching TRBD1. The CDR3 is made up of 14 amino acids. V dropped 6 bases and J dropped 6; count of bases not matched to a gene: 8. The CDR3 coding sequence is TGTGCCAGCAGCCCCCGGGACAGGGGTACCGAGCAGTACTTC. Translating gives CASSPRDRGTEQYF.

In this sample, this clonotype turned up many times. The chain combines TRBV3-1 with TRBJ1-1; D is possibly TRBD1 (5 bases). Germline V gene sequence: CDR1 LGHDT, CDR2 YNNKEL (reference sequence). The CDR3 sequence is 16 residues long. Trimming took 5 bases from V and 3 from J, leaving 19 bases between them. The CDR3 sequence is CASSKGPGPSDTEAFF. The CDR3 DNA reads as TGTGCCAGCAGCAAGGGACCGGGGCCCTCCGACACTGAAGCTTTCTTT.

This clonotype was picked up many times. DNA for the CDR3: TGTGCCAGTAGTACCCAACCAGGGACTTACGAGCAGTACTTC. Translation gives CASSTQPGTYEQYF. The chain links TRBV19 to TRBJ2-7, with D possibly being TRBD2 (6 bases). The germline V gene encodes CDR1 LNHDA and CDR2 SQIVND (reference sequence). V lost 4 bases, J lost 4 bases, and 14 bases lay in between. The CDR3 loop spans 14 amino acids.

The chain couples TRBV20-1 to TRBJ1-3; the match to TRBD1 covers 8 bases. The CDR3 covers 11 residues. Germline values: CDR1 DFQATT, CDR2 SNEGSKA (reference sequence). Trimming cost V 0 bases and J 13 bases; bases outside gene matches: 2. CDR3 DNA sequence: TGCAGTGCTAGAGATCGGGACAGGATATATTTT. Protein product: CSARDRDRIYF.

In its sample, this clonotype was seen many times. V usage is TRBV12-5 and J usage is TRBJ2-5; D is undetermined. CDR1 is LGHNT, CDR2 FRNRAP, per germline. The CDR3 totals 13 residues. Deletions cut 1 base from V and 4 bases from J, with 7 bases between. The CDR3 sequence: CASGLDLRETQYF. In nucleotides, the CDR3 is TGTGCTAGTGGTTTGGACCTCAGAGAGACCCAGTACTTC.

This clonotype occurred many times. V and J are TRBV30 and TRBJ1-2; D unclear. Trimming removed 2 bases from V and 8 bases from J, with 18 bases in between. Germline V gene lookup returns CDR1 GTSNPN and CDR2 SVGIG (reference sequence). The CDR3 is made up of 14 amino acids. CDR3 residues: CAWSSPPTGWGYTF. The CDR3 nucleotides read TGTGCCTGGAGTTCCCCCCCAACGGGATGGGGCTACACCTTC.

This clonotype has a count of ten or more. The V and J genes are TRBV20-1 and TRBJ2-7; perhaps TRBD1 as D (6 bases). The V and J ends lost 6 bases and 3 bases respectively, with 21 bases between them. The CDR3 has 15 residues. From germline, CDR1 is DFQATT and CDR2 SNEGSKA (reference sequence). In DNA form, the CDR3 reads TGCAGTGCCCGGGGAAGGGGGTGGGGAATCTACGAGCAGTACTTC. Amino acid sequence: CSARGRGWGIYEQYF.

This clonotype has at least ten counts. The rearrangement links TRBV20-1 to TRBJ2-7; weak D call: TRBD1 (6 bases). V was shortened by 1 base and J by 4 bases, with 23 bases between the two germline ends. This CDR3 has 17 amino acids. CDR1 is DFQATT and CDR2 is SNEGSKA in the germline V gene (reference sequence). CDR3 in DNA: TGCAGTGCTAGAGTCCTCCCCCAGGGGCAATCATGGTACGAGCAGTACTTC. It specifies CSARVLPQGQSWYEQYF.

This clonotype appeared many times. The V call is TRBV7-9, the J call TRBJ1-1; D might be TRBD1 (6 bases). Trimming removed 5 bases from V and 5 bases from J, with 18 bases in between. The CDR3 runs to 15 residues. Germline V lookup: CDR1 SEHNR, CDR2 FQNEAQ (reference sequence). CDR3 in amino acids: CASSLMDSRGTEAFF. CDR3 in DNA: TGTGCCAGCAGCCTCATGGACAGCCGGGGGACTGAAGCTTTCTTT.

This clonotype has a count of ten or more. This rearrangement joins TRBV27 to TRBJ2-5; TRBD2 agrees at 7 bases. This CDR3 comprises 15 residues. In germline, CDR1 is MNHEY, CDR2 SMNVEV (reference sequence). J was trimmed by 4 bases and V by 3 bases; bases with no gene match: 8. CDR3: CASSLSRTRRETQYF. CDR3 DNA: TGTGCCAGCAGTTTGTCCAGGACTAGGAGAGAGACCCAGTACTTC.

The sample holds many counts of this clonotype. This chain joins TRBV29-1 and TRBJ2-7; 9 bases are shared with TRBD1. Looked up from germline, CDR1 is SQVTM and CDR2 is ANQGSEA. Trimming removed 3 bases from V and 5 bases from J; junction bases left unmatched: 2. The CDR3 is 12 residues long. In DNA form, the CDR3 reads TGCAGCGTTGAGGGACAGGGAGACGAGCAGTACTTC. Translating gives CSVEGQGDEQYF.

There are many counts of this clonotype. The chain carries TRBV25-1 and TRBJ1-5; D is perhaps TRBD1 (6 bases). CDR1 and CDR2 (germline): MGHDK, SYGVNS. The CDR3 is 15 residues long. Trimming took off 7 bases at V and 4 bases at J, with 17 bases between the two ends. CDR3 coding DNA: TGTGCCAGCAATGGGAGCAGTGGGACAAATCAGCCCCAGCATTTT. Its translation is CASNGSSGTNQPQHF. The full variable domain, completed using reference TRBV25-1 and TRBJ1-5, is EADIYQTPRYLVIGTGKKITLECSQTMGHDKMYWYQQDPGMELHLIHYSYGVNSTEKGDLSSESTVSRIRTEHFPLTLESARPSHTSQYLCASNGSSGTNQPQHFGDGTRLSIL.

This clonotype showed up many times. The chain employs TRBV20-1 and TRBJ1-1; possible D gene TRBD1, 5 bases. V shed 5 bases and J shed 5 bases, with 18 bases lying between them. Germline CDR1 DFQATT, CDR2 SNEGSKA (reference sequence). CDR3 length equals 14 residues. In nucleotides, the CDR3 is TGCAGTGCTGGGAGCGGGGGATCAGGTACTGAAGCTTTCTTT. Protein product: CSAGSGGSGTEAFF.

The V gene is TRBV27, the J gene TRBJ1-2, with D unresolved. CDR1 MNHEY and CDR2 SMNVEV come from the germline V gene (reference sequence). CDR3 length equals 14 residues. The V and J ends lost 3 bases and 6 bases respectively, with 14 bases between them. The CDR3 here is CASSFAYRRNGYTF. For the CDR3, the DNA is TGTGCCAGCAGTTTTGCTTATAGGAGGAATGGCTACACCTTC.

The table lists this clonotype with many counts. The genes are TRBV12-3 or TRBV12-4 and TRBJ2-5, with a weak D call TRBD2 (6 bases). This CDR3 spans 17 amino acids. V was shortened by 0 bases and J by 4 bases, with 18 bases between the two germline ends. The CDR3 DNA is TGTGCCAGCAGTTTAGCGGAAGGCGGGATAGAGATAGAGACCCAGTACTTC. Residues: CASSLAEGGIEIETQYF.

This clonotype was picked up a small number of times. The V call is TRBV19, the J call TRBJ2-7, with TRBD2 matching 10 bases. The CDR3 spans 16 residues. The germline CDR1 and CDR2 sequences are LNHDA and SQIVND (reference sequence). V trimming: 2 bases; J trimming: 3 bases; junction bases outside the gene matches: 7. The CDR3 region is CASSIKGRTSGYEQYF. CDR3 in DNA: TGTGCCAGTAGTATAAAGGGGAGGACTAGCGGCTACGAGCAGTACTTC.

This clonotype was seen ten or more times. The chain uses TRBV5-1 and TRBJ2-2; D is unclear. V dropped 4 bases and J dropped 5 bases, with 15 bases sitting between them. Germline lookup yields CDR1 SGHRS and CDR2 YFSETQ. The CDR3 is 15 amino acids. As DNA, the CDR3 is TGCGCCAGCAGCCTCGTCGGCCCGCCGACCGGGGAGCTGTTTTTT. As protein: CASSLVGPPTGELFF.

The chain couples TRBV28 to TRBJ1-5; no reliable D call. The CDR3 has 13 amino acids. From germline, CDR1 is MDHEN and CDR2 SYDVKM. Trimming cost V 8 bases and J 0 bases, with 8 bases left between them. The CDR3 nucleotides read TGTGCCAGCTTAGGTTATAGCAATCAGCCCCAGCATTTT. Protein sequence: CASLGYSNQPQHF.

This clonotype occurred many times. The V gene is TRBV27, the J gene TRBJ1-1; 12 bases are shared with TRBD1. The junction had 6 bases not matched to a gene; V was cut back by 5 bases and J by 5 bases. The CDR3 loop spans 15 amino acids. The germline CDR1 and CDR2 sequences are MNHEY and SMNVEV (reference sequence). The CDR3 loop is CASSTRDRGRTEAFF. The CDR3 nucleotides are TGTGCCAGCAGTACACGGGACAGGGGGCGGACTGAAGCTTTCTTT.

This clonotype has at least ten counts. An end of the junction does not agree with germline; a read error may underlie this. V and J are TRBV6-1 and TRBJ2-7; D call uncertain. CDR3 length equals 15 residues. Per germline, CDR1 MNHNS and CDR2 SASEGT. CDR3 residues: CASSERGPGPYEQYF. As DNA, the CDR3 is TGTGCCAGCAGTGAACGCGGACCCGGGCCCTACGAGCAATACTTC.

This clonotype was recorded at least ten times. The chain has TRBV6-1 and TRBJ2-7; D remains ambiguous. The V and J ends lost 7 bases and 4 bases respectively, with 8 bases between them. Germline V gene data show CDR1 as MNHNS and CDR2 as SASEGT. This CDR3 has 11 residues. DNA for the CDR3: TGTGCCAGCACCCGCAATTACGAGCAGTACTTC. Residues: CASTRNYEQYF.

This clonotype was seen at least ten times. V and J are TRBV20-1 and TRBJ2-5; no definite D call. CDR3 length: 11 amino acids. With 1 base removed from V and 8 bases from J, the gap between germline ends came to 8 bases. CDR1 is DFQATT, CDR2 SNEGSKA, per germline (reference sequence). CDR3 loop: CSARVRSTQYF. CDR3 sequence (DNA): TGCAGTGCTAGAGTTCGCTCTACCCAGTACTTC.

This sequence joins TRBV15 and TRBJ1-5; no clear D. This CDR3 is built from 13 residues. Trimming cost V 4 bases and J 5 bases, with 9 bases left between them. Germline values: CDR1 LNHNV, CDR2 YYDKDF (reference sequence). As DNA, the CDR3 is TGTGCCACCAGCAACAGAATAGATCAGCCCCAGCATTTT. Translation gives CATSNRIDQPQHF. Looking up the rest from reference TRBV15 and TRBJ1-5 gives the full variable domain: DAMVIQNPRYQVTQFGKPVTLSCSQTLNHNVMYWYQQKSSQAPKLLFHYYDKDFNNEADTPDNFQSRRPNTSFCFLDIRSPGLGDTAMYLCATSNRIDQPQHFGDGTRLSIL.

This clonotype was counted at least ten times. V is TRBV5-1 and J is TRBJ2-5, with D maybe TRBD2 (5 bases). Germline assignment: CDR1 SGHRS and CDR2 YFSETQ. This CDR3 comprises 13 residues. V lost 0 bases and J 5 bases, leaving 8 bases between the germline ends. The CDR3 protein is CASSLEREETQYF. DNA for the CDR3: TGCGCCAGCAGCTTGGAGAGGGAGGAGACCCAGTACTTC.

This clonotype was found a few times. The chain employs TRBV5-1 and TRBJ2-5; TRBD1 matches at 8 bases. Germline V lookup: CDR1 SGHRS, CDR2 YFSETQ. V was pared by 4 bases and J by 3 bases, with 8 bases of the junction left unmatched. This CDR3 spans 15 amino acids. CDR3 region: CASSDTATGEETQYF. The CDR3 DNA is TGCGCCAGCAGCGATACCGCGACAGGGGAAGAGACCCAGTACTTC. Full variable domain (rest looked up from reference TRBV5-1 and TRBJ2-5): KAGVTQTPRYLIKTRGQQVTLSCSPISGHRSVSWYQQTPGQGLQFLFEYFSETQRNKGNFPGRFSGRQFSNSRSEMNVSTLELGDSALYLCASSDTATGEETQYFGPGTRLLVL.

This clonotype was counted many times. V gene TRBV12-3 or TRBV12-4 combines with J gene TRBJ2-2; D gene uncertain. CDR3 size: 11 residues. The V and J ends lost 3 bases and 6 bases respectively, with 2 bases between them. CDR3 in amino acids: CASSFSGELFF. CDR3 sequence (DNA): TGTGCCAGCAGTTTTTCCGGGGAGCTGTTTTTT.